This TCR beta chain was observed in a study of regulatory T cells in long-lasting Graves disease. Assembly of TCR beta libraries relied on iRepertoire HTBI primers together with Arm-PCR of CDR3 regions. A single record per CDR3 protein comes from TCRdb applying MiXCR to the multiplex PCR reads. In the table there are 400,000 to 600,000 distinct CDR3 sequences, 20% to 25% of which are singletons. CDR1 and CDR2 from the germline V gene are LNHNV and YYDKDF (reference sequence). Trimming stripped 0 bases from V and 4 bases from J, with 13 bases between. The CDR3 sequence is 16 residues long. The time point here: persistent/refractory GD, antithyroid drugs over 5 years with positive TRAb. Construction of the TCR library relied on RNA isolated from PBMCs.

V usage is TRBV15 and J usage is TRBJ1-3; D ambiguous. The sample was peripheral blood mononuclear cells (PBMCs), taken when the disease was refractory, from a patient treated with antithyroid drugs. This sequence was found in a female donor with Graves disease. The CDR3 nucleotides read TGTGCCACCAGCAGAGATCCGGGTGTGGAGGGAAACACCATATATTTT. Its translation: CATSRDPGVEGNTIYF.